One and the same sample provided the 22 T cell receptor beta chains below, sequenced in a study of early T cells in non-severe SARS-CoV-2 infection. TCRdb used MiXCR to reprocess the 5' RACE reads, holding one entry per CDR3 protein. The sample records about 77,000 distinct CDR3 sequences, approximately 16% being singletons. The material sequenced was whole blood. These receptors were obtained from an adult who was a healthcare worker with PCR-confirmed SARS-CoV-2 infection or an uninfected control (not recorded which).

The chain is built from TRBV3-1 and TRBJ2-1; 10 nucleotides agree with TRBD2. Per germline, CDR1 LGHDT and CDR2 YNNKEL (reference sequence). V lost 1 base, J lost 10 bases, and 7 bases stayed unmatched. The length of the CDR3 is 15 residues. The CDR3, as DNA: TGTGCCAGCAGCCAAGTAGCGGGGGGCGGGCGCGAGCAGTTCTTC. Translation gives CASSQVAGGGREQFF.

This clonotype came up a few times. V and J are TRBV9 and TRBJ1-6; the match to TRBD1 covers 7 bases. CDR3 size: 18 residues. V dropped 3 bases and J dropped 5; count of bases not matched to a gene: 14. Germline V gives CDR1 SGDLS, CDR2 YYNGEE. The CDR3, as DNA: TGTGCCAGCAGCGCACCACAGGGGCTTAGGATTGATAATTCACCCCTCCACTTT. This gives the protein CASSAPQGLRIDNSPLHF.

This clonotype showed up just a few times. The chain joins TRBV20-1 to TRBJ1-3; 7 bases are shared with TRBD1. The CDR3 covers 14 residues. From germline, CDR1 is DFQATT and CDR2 SNEGSKA (reference sequence). J gave up 5 bases and V 3 bases, and 7 bases lay outside the gene matches. As DNA, the CDR3 is TGCAGTGCTAGGCTGGACAGGATCAGAAACACCATATATTTT. Protein product: CSARLDRIRNTIYF.

The chain joins TRBV5-5 to TRBJ2-5, with TRBD2 identical over 14 bases. The germline CDR1 and CDR2 sequences are SGHKS and YYEKEE (reference sequence). This CDR3 contains 18 residues. V lost 4 bases, J lost 3 bases, and 11 bases stayed unmatched. The CDR3 loop reads CASSPRAVGLAGEETQYF. The DNA for the CDR3 is TGTGCCAGCAGCCCGAGAGCGGTGGGACTAGCGGGAGAAGAGACCCAGTACTTC.

Only a few counts were recorded for this clonotype. This chain connects TRBV6-6 to TRBJ2-5, with a tentative D call TRBD1 (5 bases). The V and J ends lost 0 bases and 5 bases respectively, with 10 bases between them. In germline, CDR1 is MNHNY, CDR2 SVGAGI (reference sequence). The CDR3 is 14 residues long. The CDR3 spells CASSYSRVYETQYF. The CDR3 region has the DNA TGTGCCAGCAGTTACTCCAGGGTATACGAGACCCAGTACTTC.

This clonotype was counted many times. The chain joins TRBV6-1 to TRBJ1-5; 11 bases map to TRBD1. Germline V gives CDR1 MNHNS, CDR2 SASEGT. V gave up 6 bases and J gave up 6 bases; unmatched junction bases: 4. CDR3 length: 14 residues. Here the CDR3 DNA reads TGTGCCAGCAGGGACAGGGGGCTGCGTCAGCCCCAGCATTTT. Translation gives CASRDRGLRQPQHF.

A few counts support this clonotype. The gene calls are TRBV7-8 and TRBJ1-1; D might be TRBD1 (5 bases). V was cut by 6 bases and J by 0 bases, with 11 bases left in between. This CDR3 region has 14 residues. The germline gives CDR1 SGHVS, CDR2 FQNEAQ. The CDR3 protein is CASSLRGLNTEAFF. The CDR3, as DNA: TGTGCCAGCAGTCTGAGGGGCTTGAACACTGAAGCTTTCTTT.

The chain couples TRBV4-1 to TRBJ1-2, with unresolved D. Deletions cut 3 bases from V and 8 bases from J, with 19 bases between. The CDR3 totals 15 residues. CDR1 is MGHRA, CDR2 YSYEKL, per germline. The CDR3, as DNA: TGCGCCAGCAGCCAGGCGGGGATCGCCCGATACGGCTACACCTTC. Translated, it gives CASSQAGIARYGYTF.

In this sample, this clonotype turned up a few times. The chain recombines TRBV12-3 or TRBV12-4 with TRBJ2-3; 9 nucleotides align to TRBD1. The CDR3 is made up of 16 amino acids. The V segment lost 5 bases and the J segment 1 base; nucleotides outside the gene matches: 7. Here the CDR3 DNA reads TGTGCCAGCAGTACCCACAGGGGGCTCGGCACAGATACGCAGTATTTT. Amino acids: CASSTHRGLGTDTQYF.

The table lists this clonotype with a few counts. A junction end diverges from the germline sequence, so it may reflect a read error. The genes are TRBV11-2 and TRBJ2-2; TRBD1 might be the D (5 bases). Looked up from germline, CDR1 is SGHAT and CDR2 is FQNNGV. This CDR3 has 14 residues. The CDR3 DNA reads TGTGCCAGCAGCCTAGACAGGAACACCGGGGAGCTGTTTTTT. It specifies CASSLDRNTGELFF.

This clonotype showed up just a few times. The chain uses TRBV12-5 and TRBJ1-6; D is undetermined. V lost 7 bases and J 6 bases, leaving 10 bases between the germline ends. The germline CDR1 and CDR2 sequences are LGHNT and FRNRAP. CDR3 size: 13 residues. CDR3 coding DNA: TGTGCTAGTGCCCTCACTAGTAATTCACCCCTCCACTTT. Translation gives CASALTSNSPLHF.

This clonotype has a handful of counts. The rearrangement uses TRBV11-2 and TRBJ2-5, with D perhaps given as TRBD1 or TRBD2 (6 bases each). Trimming took 1 base from V and 2 from J, leaving 11 bases between them. The CDR3 is 15 residues long. Per the germline V gene, CDR1 is SGHAT and CDR2 is FQNNGV. The CDR3 here is CASSLGRGPQETQYF. CDR3 bases: TGTGCCAGCAGCTTAGGTCGGGGGCCTCAAGAGACCCAGTACTTC.

This chain links TRBV29-1 with TRBJ1-2; a possible D gene is TRBD1 (5 bases). CDR1 is SQVTM and CDR2 is ANQGSEA in the germline V gene. This CDR3 comprises 16 residues. Trimming pared 8 bases from V and 3 bases from J, leaving 25 bases between. CDR3 coding DNA: TGCAGCAACTCAAGCCCCAGACAGCCTGTTTACTATGGCTACACCTTC. It encodes CSNSSPRQPVYYGYTF.

The chain joins TRBV23-1 to TRBJ1-4; D is unclear. TRBV23-1 is an ORF for which the function is uncertain. Trimming cost V 8 bases and J 3 bases, with 16 bases left between them. The length of the CDR3 is 15 residues. The CDR3 nucleotides read TGCGCCAGCCTCGCCTTTAGGTGGCCTAATGAAAAACTGTTTTTT. This translates into CASLAFRWPNEKLFF.

This sequence joins TRBV10-3 and TRBJ1-5, with 9 bases lining up with TRBD1. V shed 4 bases, J shed 4 bases, and the junction held 2 bases outside the gene matches. Germline V CDR1 and CDR2: ENHRY, SYGVKD. The CDR3 has 14 amino acids. The CDR3 loop is CAISAGTGNQPQHF. CDR3 DNA: TGTGCCATCAGTGCCGGGACAGGGAATCAGCCCCAGCATTTT.

This clonotype was seen many times. The J gene is TRBJ1-5, the V gene TRBV6-2 or TRBV6-3, with D maybe TRBD1 (6 bases). This CDR3 is built from 13 residues. CDR1 and CDR2 (germline): MNHEY, SVGEGT. V lost 5 bases, J lost 5 bases, and 10 bases lay in between. DNA of the CDR3: TGTGCCAGCAGTCACAACAGGGATCAGCCCCAGCATTTT. The encoded protein is CASSHNRDQPQHF.

The gene calls are TRBV6-5 and TRBJ2-7; no reliable D call. The CDR3 extends over 16 amino acids. Trimming took off 6 bases at V and 0 bases at J, with 18 bases between the two ends. Germline lookup yields CDR1 MNHEY and CDR2 SVGAGI. The CDR3 sequence: CASSFGRFAPSYEQYF. CDR3 nucleotide sequence: TGTGCCAGCAGCTTCGGACGGTTCGCCCCCTCCTACGAGCAGTACTTC.

The chain is built from TRBV4-1 and TRBJ2-7; 7 bases agree with TRBD2. CDR3 length: 18 amino acids. Germline V gene sequence: CDR1 MGHRA, CDR2 YSYEKL. Germline trimming cut 2 bases from V and 6 bases from J; bases unmatched to any gene: 19. The chain's CDR3 is CASSQRGPFGAGDLEQYF. CDR3 DNA sequence: TGCGCCAGCAGCCAAAGGGGACCTTTTGGGGCGGGAGATCTCGAGCAGTACTTC.

The chain is built from TRBV7-6 and TRBJ2-2, with TRBD2 matching over 9 bases. The CDR3 is made up of 17 amino acids. Looked up from germline, CDR1 is SGHVS and CDR2 is FNYEAQ. The trim removed 2 bases at V and 2 bases at J, leaving 6 bases unmatched. CDR3 sequence reads: CASSLISSGANTGELFF. The CDR3 coding sequence is TGTGCCAGCAGCTTAATCTCTAGCGGGGCCAACACCGGGGAGCTGTTTTTT.

DNA for the CDR3: TGTGCCATCAGTGAGGAGGGGGACGAGCAGTACTTC. This translates into CAISEEGDEQYF. The chain couples TRBV10-3 to TRBJ2-7; D is perhaps TRBD1 (6 bases). V was cut by 2 bases and J by 5 bases, with 7 bases left in between. The CDR3 is 12 amino acids. Germline assignment: CDR1 ENHRY and CDR2 SYGVKD.

The chain carries TRBV7-9 and TRBJ2-6; no reliable D call. Germline lookup yields CDR1 SEHNR and CDR2 FQNEAQ (reference sequence). The CDR3 is 16 residues long. V dropped 5 bases and J dropped 1 base, with 12 bases sitting between them. The CDR3 region has the DNA TGTGCCAGCAGCCCGACGGTCGTATCTGGGGCCAACGTCCTGACTTTC. The encoded protein is CASSPTVVSGANVLTF.

This clonotype was counted at least ten times. The rearrangement joins TRBV4-2 to TRBJ2-2; 9 bases line up with TRBD2. The ends lost 1 base at V and 1 base at J; junction bases unmatched: 7. In germline, CDR1 is LGHNA, CDR2 YNFKEQ. There are 18 residues in the CDR3. The CDR3 coding sequence is TGTGCCAGCAGCCAAGGCGGCGGGAGGGCGAGGAACACCGGGGAGCTGTTTTTT. Amino acid sequence: CASSQGGGRARNTGELFF.